A selection of T cell receptor beta chains follows, all from one sample in a study of blood T cell repertoires in COVID-19. The repertoire was sequenced with immunoSEQ multiplex PCR; TCRdb's copy has only in-frame clones and lacks some. The sample includes some 130,000 clones, around 86% of them seen just once. The sample consisted of peripheral blood. The receptors here all came from a woman in her 70s with COVID-19, enrolled during active disease. Each CDR3 is given with its conserved first and last residue. The order of the fields is J gene, V gene, CDR3 protein.

J: TRBJ1-4; V: TRBV5-5; CDR3: CASSSTTGINEKLFF
J: TRBJ1-6; V: TRBV6-4; CDR3: CASSDLVGNSPLHF
J: TRBJ1-2; V: TRBV3-1/TRBV3-2; CDR3: CASSQPGGYGYTF
J: TRBJ2-1; V: TRBV11-3; CDR3: CASSQRTGSYNEQFF
J: TRBJ2-1; V: TRBV28; CDR3: CASTLAGLADNEQFF
J: TRBJ2-2; V: TRBV11-3; CDR3: CASSLDRDSRNTGELFF
J: TRBJ2-7; V: TRBV5-1; CDR3: CASHSGTSGGVNEQYF
J: TRBJ2-6; V: TRBV19; CDR3: CASSEIRQGTGANVLTF
J: TRBJ1-1; V: TRBV2; CDR3: CASRGSRGPDTEAFF
J: TRBJ2-7; V: TRBV27; CDR3: CASSSPDRNYEQYF
J: TRBJ2-2; V: TRBV29-1; CDR3: CSVLVSKDTGELFF